This TCR beta chain appears in the sequencing data of a study of shared clonotypes between healthy human individuals. Unsorted samples drew genomic DNA from tens of millions of PBMCs. Per germline, CDR1 SGHKS and CDR2 YYEKEE (reference sequence). Trimming took 4 bases from V and 8 from J; bases not matched to a gene: 14. The CDR3 is made up of 16 amino acids. This clone has only one observation. Its target is unknown. Points from the study as a whole: Few donors limited the genetic and exposure-history diversity represented. Expectations were that clonotype sharing among donors would be affected by sequencing depth.

Clones were sequenced by immunoSEQ multiplex PCR, and TCRdb holds only the in-frame ones, with some missing. The sample has hundreds of thousands of clones, approximately 71% seen once. The receptor's source is a woman aged 40-49 years in good health. Some clones in this sample may be carry-over from other donors' samples. The sample comprised PBMCs. This chain links TRBV5-5 with TRBJ2-1; TRBD2 matches 8 bases. Here the CDR3 reads CASSPLPGGPLYEQFF. The CDR3 nucleotides read TGTGCCAGCAGCCCCCTTCCGGGAGGGCCACTGTATGAGCAGTTCTTC.